This passage covers 23 T cell receptor beta chains from one sample sequenced in a study of cytomegalovirus exposure and HLA in healthy donors. PCR was performed using 60 Vbeta and 13 Jbeta primers. Only in-frame clones appear in the TCRdb table, and some are missing; sequencing was by immunoSEQ multiplex PCR. Of 130,000 to 150,000 clones in the sample, around three quarters were seen once. Sequenced input: PBMCs. These receptor sequences come from a young woman in good health and CMV-seropositive.

The chain recombines TRBV23-1 with TRBJ2-3; 14 nucleotides align to TRBD2. TRBV23-1 is recorded as an ORF, its role being uncertain. The CDR3 length is 18 residues. V gave up 3 bases and J gave up 3 bases; unmatched junction bases: 8. The CDR3: CASSQPGLAGAPTDTQYF. CDR3 nucleotides: TGCGCCAGCAGTCAGCCGGGACTAGCGGGAGCCCCAACAGATACGCAGTATTTT.

This chain connects TRBV28 to TRBJ2-4; weak D call: TRBD1 (5 bases). The V gene's germline CDR1 is MDHEN and CDR2 SYDVKM. The germline V and J ends were trimmed by 4 bases and 1 base, with 11 bases remaining between them. The CDR3 length is 15 residues. CDR3 DNA: TGTGCCAGCAGTTCCGCAGGGTGGGCCAAAAACATTCAGTACTTC. Its protein product is CASSSAGWAKNIQYF.

The gene calls are TRBV5-1 and TRBJ1-1; TRBD1 matches at 7 bases. The CDR3 loop spans 16 amino acids. The V gene's germline CDR1 is SGHRS and CDR2 YFSETQ. V gave up 5 bases and J gave up 2 bases; unmatched junction bases: 12. CDR3 bases: TGCGCCAGCAGTATCCCTTACAGGGGAAGAAACACTGAAGCTTTCTTT. Its protein product is CASSIPYRGRNTEAFF.

The CDR3 loop reads CSVRGFEQFF. DNA of the CDR3: TGCAGCGTTCGAGGATTTGAGCAGTTCTTC. This chain uses TRBV29-1 with TRBJ2-1; D uncertain. This CDR3 comprises 10 residues. Germline V CDR1 and CDR2: SQVTM, ANQGSEA. Trimming removed 5 bases at V and 9 bases at J, with 8 bases between.

The chain couples TRBV30 to TRBJ2-5, with a tentative D call TRBD1 (5 bases). This CDR3 has 14 amino acids. Germline V gives CDR1 GTSNPN, CDR2 SVGIG (reference sequence). With 2 bases removed from V and 5 bases from J, the gap between germline ends came to 15 bases. For the CDR3, the DNA is TGTGCCTGGAGTTTGGGCAGGGCAAGGGAGACCCAGTACTTC. Its protein is CAWSLGRARETQYF.

This clone was observed a few times. The genes are TRBV18 and TRBJ2-2; D gene unclear. Deletions cut 1 base from V and 7 bases from J, with 7 bases between. Per the germline V gene, CDR1 is KGHSH and CDR2 is LQKENI. The CDR3 is 13 amino acids. DNA of the CDR3: TGTGCCAGCTCACCACAACTCGGCGGGGAGCTGTTTTTT. Its translation: CASSPQLGGELFF.

CDR3 region: CASSVSDTQYF. The CDR3 DNA follows: TGTGCCAGCAGTGTGAGCGATACGCAGTATTTT. The V and J genes are TRBV25-1 and TRBJ2-3; D gene ambiguous. Germline V gene lookup returns CDR1 MGHDK and CDR2 SYGVNS. CDR3 size: 11 residues. V was cut by 4 bases and J by 6 bases, with 5 bases left in between.

This sequence joins TRBV2 and TRBJ1-1, with D possibly TRBD1 on 5 matching bases. The CDR3 spans 15 residues. Germline V CDR1 and CDR2: SNHLY, FYNNEI. With 8 bases removed from V and 3 bases from J, the gap between germline ends came to 19 bases. The CDR3 DNA follows: TGTGCCAGCGGTAGGTCGTTAGGGGCGGACACTGAAGCTTTCTTT. Translating gives CASGRSLGADTEAFF.

The chain is built from TRBV5-1 and TRBJ2-1; D might be TRBD2 (5 bases). Deletions cut 0 bases from V and 8 bases from J, with 9 bases between. Looked up from germline, CDR1 is SGHRS and CDR2 is YFSETQ. The CDR3 totals 13 residues. The CDR3 protein is CASSLVEGHEQFF. The CDR3 DNA sequence: TGCGCCAGCAGCTTGGTAGAGGGTCATGAGCAGTTCTTC.

This chain links TRBV5-6 with TRBJ1-3; D remains unclear. The CDR3 has 15 residues. The germline V gene has CDR1 SGHDT and CDR2 YYEEEE. V lost 1 base and J lost 0, with 8 bases in between. CDR3 DNA: TGTGCCAGCAGCTTGCCAGGCAACTCTGGAAACACCATATATTTT. This gives the protein CASSLPGNSGNTIYF. Complete variable domain (other parts from reference TRBV5-6 and TRBJ1-3): DAGVTQSPTHLIKTRGQQVTLRCSPKSGHDTVSWYQQALGQGPQFIFQYYEEEERQRGNFPDRFSGHQFPNYSSELNVNALLLGDSALYLCASSLPGNSGNTIYFGEGSWLTVV.

The chain uses TRBV5-1 and TRBJ1-1; D might be TRBD1 (5 bases). The CDR3 has 14 amino acids. Germline loops: CDR1 SGHRS, CDR2 YFSETQ. Trimming cost V 4 bases and J 0 bases, with 10 bases left between them. The CDR3 spells CASSTSTVNTEAFF. CDR3 in DNA: TGCGCCAGCAGCACCTCGACAGTGAACACTGAAGCTTTCTTT. Drawing the rest from reference TRBV5-1 and TRBJ1-1, the complete variable domain is KAGVTQTPRYLIKTRGQQVTLSCSPISGHRSVSWYQQTPGQGLQFLFEYFSETQRNKGNFPGRFSGRQFSNSRSEMNVSTLELGDSALYLCASSTSTVNTEAFFGQGTRLTVV.

The genes are TRBV12-5 and TRBJ2-1; no firm D call. The V end was cut by 0 bases, the J end by 4 bases, with 10 bases between. The CDR3 has 15 residues. Germline lookup yields CDR1 LGHNT and CDR2 FRNRAP. CDR3 in amino acids: CASGLVQVSYNEQFF. CDR3 bases: TGTGCTAGTGGTTTGGTCCAGGTGTCATACAATGAGCAGTTCTTC.

This rearrangement joins TRBV6-6 to TRBJ2-7; 11 bases match TRBD2. Germline V gene lookup returns CDR1 MNHNY and CDR2 SVGAGI (reference sequence). Trimming took 4 bases from V and 1 from J; bases not matched to a gene: 6. The CDR3 contains 16 residues. CDR3 in amino acids: CASSSSASGGSYEQYF. The CDR3 coding sequence is TGTGCCAGCAGTTCCTCTGCTAGCGGGGGGTCCTACGAGCAGTACTTC.

DNA for the CDR3: TGTGCCATCAGTGATATTCCCATCGGGGGGCCTACAGATACGCAGTATTTT. Translating it yields CAISDIPIGGPTDTQYF. The chain has TRBV10-3 and TRBJ2-3; maybe TRBD2 (7 bases). CDR1 and CDR2 from the germline V gene are ENHRY and SYGVKD. Trimming took off 3 bases at V and 3 bases at J, with 19 bases between the two ends. This CDR3 has 17 amino acids.

V usage is TRBV7-2 and J usage is TRBJ2-1; 16 nucleotides line up with TRBD2. Germline CDR1 SGHTA, CDR2 FQGNSA. The CDR3 is 17 amino acids. The J segment lost 9 bases and the V segment lost 0 bases, leaving 5 bases of the junction unmatched. Here the CDR3 DNA reads TGTGCCAGCAGCTTAGCCGAGGGACTAGCGGGGGGGAGTGAGCAGTTCTTC. As protein: CASSLAEGLAGGSEQFF.

The gene calls are TRBV28 and TRBJ1-2; TRBD1 agrees at 7 bases. Per germline, CDR1 MDHEN and CDR2 SYDVKM. Unmatched junction bases numbered 10, after V lost 6 bases and J lost 0 bases. This CDR3 region has 16 residues. The CDR3: CASRISKTGTNYGYTF. In nucleotides, the CDR3 is TGTGCCAGCAGAATAAGTAAGACAGGGACTAACTATGGCTACACCTTC.

V usage is TRBV10-3 and J usage is TRBJ1-5; TRBD1 is a possible D gene (6 bases). Germline V lookup: CDR1 ENHRY, CDR2 SYGVKD. This CDR3 region has 14 residues. With 8 bases removed from V and 5 bases from J, the gap between germline ends came to 16 bases. The CDR3 is CAIAARDTHQPQHF. Here the CDR3 DNA reads TGTGCCATCGCGGCCCGGGACACTCATCAGCCCCAGCATTTT.

This rearrangement joins TRBV21-1 to TRBJ2-7; the table calls TRBD2, which could not be checked here. TRBV21-1 is designated a pseudogene. The CDR3 is 14 amino acids. The CDR3 here is CAIKPGGGRNEQYF. CDR3 coding DNA: TGTGCCATCAAGCCGGGAGGGGGACGGAACGAGCAGTACTTC.

The chain carries TRBV4-1 and TRBJ2-5, with 8 bases fitting TRBD1. The end of the DNA is better explained by TRBJ2-7, so the J call may be wrong. The CDR3 has 14 residues. Looked up from germline, CDR1 is MGHRA and CDR2 is YSYEKL. DNA of the CDR3: TGCGCCAGCAGTGTCGAGGACAGGGTGCGCGAGCAGTACTTC. This encodes CASSVEDRVREQYF.

This clone was recorded at least ten times. The chain carries TRBV19 and TRBJ2-1, with a weak D call TRBD1 (5 bases). CDR3 length: 15 amino acids. From germline, CDR1 is LNHDA and CDR2 SQIVND (reference sequence). Between the trimmed V and J ends, which lost 5 bases and 4 bases, there was a span of 15 bases. The CDR3 sequence is CASSLQGPFYNEQFF. The DNA of the CDR3 is TGTGCCAGTAGTCTCCAGGGTCCCTTTTACAATGAGCAGTTCTTC.

A few counts support this clone. This chain joins TRBV5-1 and TRBJ1-5; 10 positions match TRBD1. The germline gives CDR1 SGHRS, CDR2 YFSETQ. Unmatched junction bases numbered 2, after V lost 4 bases and J lost 4 bases. The length of the CDR3 is 14 residues. The CDR3 DNA follows: TGCGCCAGCAGCACGGGACAGGGGAATCAGCCCCAGCATTTT. Its protein is CASSTGQGNQPQHF.

The rearrangement joins TRBV6-1 to TRBJ2-5, with D possibly being TRBD2 (6 bases). This CDR3 has 15 residues. Trimming removed 2 bases at V and 1 base at J, with 11 bases between. The germline gives CDR1 MNHNS, CDR2 SASEGT. The CDR3 coding sequence is TGTGCCAGCAGTGAATTTGCGGGGCCCCAAGAGACCCAGTACTTC. It translates to CASSEFAGPQETQYF.

In this sample, this clone turned up a few times. The rearrangement joins TRBV6-5 to TRBJ1-2, with a weak D call TRBD1 (5 bases). V was clipped by 2 bases and J by 2 bases, with 12 bases between them. The CDR3 is 15 residues long. The germline CDR1 and CDR2 sequences are MNHEY and SVGAGI. The CDR3 DNA sequence: TGTGCCAGCAGTTACGGGGCAGTTCTGAACTATGGCTACACCTTC. Its protein product is CASSYGAVLNYGYTF.